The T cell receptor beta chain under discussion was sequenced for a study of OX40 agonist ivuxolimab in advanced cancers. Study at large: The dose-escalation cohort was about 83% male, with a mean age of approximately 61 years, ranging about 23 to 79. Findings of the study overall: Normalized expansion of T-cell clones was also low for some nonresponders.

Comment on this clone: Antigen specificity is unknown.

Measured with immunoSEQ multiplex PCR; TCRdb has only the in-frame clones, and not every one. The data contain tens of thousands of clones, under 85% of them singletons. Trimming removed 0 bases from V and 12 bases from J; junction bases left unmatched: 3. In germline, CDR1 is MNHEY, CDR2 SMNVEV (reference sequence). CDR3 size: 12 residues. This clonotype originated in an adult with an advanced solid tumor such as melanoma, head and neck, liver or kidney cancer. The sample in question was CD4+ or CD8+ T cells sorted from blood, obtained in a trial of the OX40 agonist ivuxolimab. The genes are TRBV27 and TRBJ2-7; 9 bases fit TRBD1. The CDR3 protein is CASSLSGTGLYF. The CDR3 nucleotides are TGTGCCAGCAGTTTATCGGGGACAGGGCTGTACTTC.